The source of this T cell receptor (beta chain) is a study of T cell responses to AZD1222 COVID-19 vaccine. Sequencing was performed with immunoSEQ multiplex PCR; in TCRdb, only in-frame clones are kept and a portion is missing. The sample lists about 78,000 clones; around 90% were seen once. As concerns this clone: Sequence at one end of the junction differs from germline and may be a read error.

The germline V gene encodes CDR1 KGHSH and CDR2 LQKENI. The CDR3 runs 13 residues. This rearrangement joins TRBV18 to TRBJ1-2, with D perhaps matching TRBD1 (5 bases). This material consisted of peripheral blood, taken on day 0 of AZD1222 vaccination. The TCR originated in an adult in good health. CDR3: CASSPDDSRGRDF. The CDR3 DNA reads TGTGCCAGCTCACCAGACGACAGTAGGGGACGGGACTTC. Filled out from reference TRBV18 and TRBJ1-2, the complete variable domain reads NAGVMQNPRHLVRRRGQEARLRCSPMKGHSHVYWYRQLPEEGLKFMVYLQKENIIDESGMPKERFSAEFPKEGPSILRIQQVVRGDSAAYFCASSPDDSRGRDFGSGTRLTVV.